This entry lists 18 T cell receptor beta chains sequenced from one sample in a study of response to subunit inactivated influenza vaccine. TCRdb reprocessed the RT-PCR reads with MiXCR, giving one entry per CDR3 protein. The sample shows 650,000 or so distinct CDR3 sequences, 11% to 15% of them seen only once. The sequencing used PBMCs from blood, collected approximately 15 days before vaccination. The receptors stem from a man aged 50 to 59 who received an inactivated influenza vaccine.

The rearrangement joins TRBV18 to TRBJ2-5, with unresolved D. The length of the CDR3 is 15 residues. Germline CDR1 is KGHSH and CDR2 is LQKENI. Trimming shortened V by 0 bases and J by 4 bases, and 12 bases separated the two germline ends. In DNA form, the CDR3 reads TGTGCCAGCTCACCACCCTGGAGTCTGCGAGAGACCCAGTACTTC. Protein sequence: CASSPPWSLRETQYF.

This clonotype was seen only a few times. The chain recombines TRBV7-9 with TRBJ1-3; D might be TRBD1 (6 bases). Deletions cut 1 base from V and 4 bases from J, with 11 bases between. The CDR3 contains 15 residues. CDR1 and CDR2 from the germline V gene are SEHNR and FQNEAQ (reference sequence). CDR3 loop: CASSLDPGVGNTIYF. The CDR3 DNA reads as TGTGCCAGCAGCTTAGACCCAGGGGTCGGAAACACCATATATTTT.

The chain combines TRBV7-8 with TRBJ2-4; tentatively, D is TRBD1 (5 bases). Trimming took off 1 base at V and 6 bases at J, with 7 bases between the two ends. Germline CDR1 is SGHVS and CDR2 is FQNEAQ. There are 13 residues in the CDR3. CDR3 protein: CASSLGQINIQYF. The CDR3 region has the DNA TGTGCCAGCAGCTTAGGACAGATAAACATTCAGTACTTC.

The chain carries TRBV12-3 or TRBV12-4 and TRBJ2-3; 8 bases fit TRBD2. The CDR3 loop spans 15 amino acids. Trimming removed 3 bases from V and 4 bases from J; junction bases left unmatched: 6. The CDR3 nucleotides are TGTGCCAGCAGTTTCTTTGCGGGAGGATCAGATACGCAGTATTTT. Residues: CASSFFAGGSDTQYF.

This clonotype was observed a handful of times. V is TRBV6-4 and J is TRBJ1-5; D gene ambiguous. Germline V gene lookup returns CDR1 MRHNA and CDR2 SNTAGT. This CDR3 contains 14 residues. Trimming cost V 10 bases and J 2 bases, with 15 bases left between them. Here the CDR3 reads CANPVGRRNQPQHF. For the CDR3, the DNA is TGTGCCAACCCCGTCGGACGGCGCAATCAGCCCCAGCATTTT.

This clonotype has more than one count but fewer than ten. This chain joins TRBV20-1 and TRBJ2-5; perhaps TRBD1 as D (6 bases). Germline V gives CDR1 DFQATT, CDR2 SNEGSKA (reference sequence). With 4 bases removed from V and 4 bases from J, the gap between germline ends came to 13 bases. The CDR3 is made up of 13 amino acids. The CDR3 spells CSATGTTLETQYF. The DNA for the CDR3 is TGCAGTGCTACCGGGACAACCTTAGAGACCCAGTACTTC.

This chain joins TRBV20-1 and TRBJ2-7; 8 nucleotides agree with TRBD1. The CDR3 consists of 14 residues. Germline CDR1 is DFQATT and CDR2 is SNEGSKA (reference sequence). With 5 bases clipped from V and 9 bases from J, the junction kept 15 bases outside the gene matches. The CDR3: CSAPGRGRNLVQYF. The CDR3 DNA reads TGCAGTGCTCCGGGCAGGGGGCGCAACCTTGTGCAGTACTTC.

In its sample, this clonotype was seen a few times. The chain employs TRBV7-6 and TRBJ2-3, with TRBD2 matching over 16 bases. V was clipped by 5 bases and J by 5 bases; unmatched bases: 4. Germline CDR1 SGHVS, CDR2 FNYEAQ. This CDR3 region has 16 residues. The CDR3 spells CASSPGLAGGVDTQYF. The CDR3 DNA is TGTGCCAGCAGCCCGGGACTAGCGGGGGGGGTAGATACGCAGTATTTT.

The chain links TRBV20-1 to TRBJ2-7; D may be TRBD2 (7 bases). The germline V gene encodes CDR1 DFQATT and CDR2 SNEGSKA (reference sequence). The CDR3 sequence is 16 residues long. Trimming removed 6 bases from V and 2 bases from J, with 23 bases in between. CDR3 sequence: CSATPQQGGRPYEQYF. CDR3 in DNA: TGCAGTGCAACCCCCCAACAGGGCGGGAGACCCTACGAGCAGTACTTC.

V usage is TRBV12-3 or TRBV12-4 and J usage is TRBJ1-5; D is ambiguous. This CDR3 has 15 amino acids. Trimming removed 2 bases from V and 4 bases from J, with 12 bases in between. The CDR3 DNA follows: TGTGCCAGCAGTTTAAGTGGCCGGCCTAATCAGCCCCAGCATTTT. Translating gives CASSLSGRPNQPQHF.

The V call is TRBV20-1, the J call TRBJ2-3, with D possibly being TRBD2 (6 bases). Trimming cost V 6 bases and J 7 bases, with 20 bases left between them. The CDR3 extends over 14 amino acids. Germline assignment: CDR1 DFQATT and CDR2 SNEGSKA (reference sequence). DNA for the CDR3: TGCAGTGCCAGCGCGGGGCGCGGAGCAAATACGCAGTATTTT. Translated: CSASAGRGANTQYF.

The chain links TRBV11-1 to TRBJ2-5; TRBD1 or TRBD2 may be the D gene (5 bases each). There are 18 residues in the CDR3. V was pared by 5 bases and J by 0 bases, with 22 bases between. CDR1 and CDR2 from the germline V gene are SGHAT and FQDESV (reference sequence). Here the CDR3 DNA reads TGTGCCAGCAGCGCCGGGACCACCTCTACCCCGTACCAAGAGACCCAGTACTTC. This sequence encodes CASSAGTTSTPYQETQYF.

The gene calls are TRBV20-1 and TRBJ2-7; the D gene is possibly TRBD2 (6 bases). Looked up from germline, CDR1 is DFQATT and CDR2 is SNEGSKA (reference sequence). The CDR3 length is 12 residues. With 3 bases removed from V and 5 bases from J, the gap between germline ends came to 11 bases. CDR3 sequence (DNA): TGCAGTGCTAGCGCGGGGTATAACGAGCAGTACTTC. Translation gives CSASAGYNEQYF.

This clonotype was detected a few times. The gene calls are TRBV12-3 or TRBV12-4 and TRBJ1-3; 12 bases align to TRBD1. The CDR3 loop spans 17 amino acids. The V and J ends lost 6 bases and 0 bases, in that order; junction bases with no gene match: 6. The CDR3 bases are TGTGCCAGCAGCTCAGGGACAGGGGGCTTCTCTGGAAACACCATATATTTT. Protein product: CASSSGTGGFSGNTIYF.

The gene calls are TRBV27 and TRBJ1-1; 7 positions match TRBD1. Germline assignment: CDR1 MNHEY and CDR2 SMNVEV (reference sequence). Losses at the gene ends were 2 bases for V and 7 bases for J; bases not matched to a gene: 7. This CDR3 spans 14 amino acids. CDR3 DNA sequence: TGTGCCAGCAGTTTACAGGGGGGCGGGGGTGAAGCTTTCTTT. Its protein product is CASSLQGGGGEAFF.

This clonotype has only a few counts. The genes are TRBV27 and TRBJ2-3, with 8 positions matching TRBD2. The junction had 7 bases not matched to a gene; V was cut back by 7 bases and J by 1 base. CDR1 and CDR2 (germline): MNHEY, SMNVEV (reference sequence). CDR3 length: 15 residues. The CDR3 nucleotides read TGTGCCAGCACCTACCGGGGGGGTCGCACAGATACGCAGTATTTT. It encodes CASTYRGGRTDTQYF.

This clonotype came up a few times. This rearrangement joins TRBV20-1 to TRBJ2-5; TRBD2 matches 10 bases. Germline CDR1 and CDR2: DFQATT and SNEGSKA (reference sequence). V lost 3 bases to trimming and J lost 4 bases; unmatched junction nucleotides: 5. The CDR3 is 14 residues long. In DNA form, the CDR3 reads TGCAGTGCTAGTGCTAGCGGGGGCCCAGAGACCCAGTACTTC. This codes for CSASASGGPETQYF.

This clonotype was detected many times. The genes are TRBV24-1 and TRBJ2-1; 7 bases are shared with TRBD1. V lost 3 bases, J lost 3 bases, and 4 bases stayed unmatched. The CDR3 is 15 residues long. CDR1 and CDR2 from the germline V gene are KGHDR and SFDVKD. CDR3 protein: CATSDHGDSYNEQFF. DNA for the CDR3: TGTGCCACCAGTGATCATGGGGACAGCTACAATGAGCAGTTCTTC.